This passage covers 30 T cell receptor beta chains from one sample sequenced in a study of OX40 agonist ivuxolimab in advanced cancers. Profiled with immunoSEQ multiplex PCR; TCRdb holds only in-frame clones, not every one. The table has approximately 80,000 clones, 90% seen once. This specimen consisted of CD4+ or CD8+ T cells sorted from blood, obtained in a trial of the OX40 agonist ivuxolimab. The origin of the receptors is an adult with an advanced solid tumor such as melanoma, head and neck, liver or kidney cancer.

This chain links TRBV6-1 with TRBJ2-7; 7 bases fit TRBD2. The junction had 6 bases not matched to a gene; V was cut back by 6 bases and J by 1 base. This CDR3 comprises 14 residues. CDR1 is MNHNS and CDR2 is SASEGT in the germline V gene. CDR3 nucleotides: TGTGCCAGCAGAGGGAGGGTCGGATCCTACGAGCAGTACGTC. Its protein is CASRGRVGSYEQYV.

The chain uses TRBV30 and TRBJ1-4, with D unclear. Germline V gives CDR1 GTSNPN, CDR2 SVGIG (reference sequence). Deletions cut 8 bases from V and 8 bases from J, with 18 bases between. The CDR3 covers 13 residues. The CDR3 reads CAAGGRSPEKLFF. The CDR3 bases are TGTGCCGCAGGAGGACGGAGCCCAGAAAAACTGTTTTTT.

This sequence joins TRBV6-1 and TRBJ2-7, with D unclear. V lost 4 bases and J lost 0, with 25 bases in between. The CDR3 sequence is 19 residues long. Germline CDR1 MNHNS, CDR2 SASEGT. The CDR3 coding sequence is TGTGCCAGCAGTGTTGGTCTCCCCAAAGTTAGACGGAGCTCCTACGAGCAGTACGTC. It yields the protein CASSVGLPKVRRSSYEQYV.

This clone was seen a few times. The V gene is TRBV7-2, the J gene TRBJ1-5; no clear D. Germline-derived CDR1 and CDR2 are SGHTA and FQGNSA. V was cut by 4 bases and J by 6 bases, with 16 bases left in between. This CDR3 has 15 amino acids. In DNA form, the CDR3 reads TGTGCCAGCAGCTACGAGGCTGCCCCCGGTCAGCCCCAGCATTTT. Translated, it gives CASSYEAAPGQPQHF.

The rearrangement links TRBV5-8 to TRBJ1-6, with D hard to call. This CDR3 has 16 amino acids. Trimming took off 0 bases at V and 0 bases at J, with 7 bases between the two ends. CDR1 SGHTS and CDR2 YDEGEE come from the germline V gene. The CDR3 DNA reads TGTGCCAGCAGCTTGGACCCGAGCTCCTATAATTCACCCCTCCACTTT. Translated: CASSLDPSSYNSPLHF.

The rearrangement joins TRBV9 to TRBJ2-2, with TRBD1 matching over 8 bases. CDR1 is SGDLS, CDR2 YYNGEE, per germline. The CDR3 consists of 17 residues. After removal of 3 bases from V and 1 base from J, the junction contained 8 bases not matched to a gene. The CDR3 DNA reads as TGTGCCAGCAGCGCACGAAAGGACAGGGTGAACACCGGGGAGCTGTTTTTT. Amino acids: CASSARKDRVNTGELFF.

The chain recombines TRBV7-9 with TRBJ1-1, with a weak D call TRBD1 (5 bases). The CDR3 totals 13 residues. Between the trimmed V and J ends, which lost 5 bases and 5 bases, there was a span of 12 bases. Germline CDR1 and CDR2: SEHNR and FQNEAQ (reference sequence). In DNA, the CDR3 is TGTGCCAGCAGCCGCAGGGAGGGGACTGAAGCTTTCTTT. As protein: CASSRREGTEAFF.

This clone was counted a few times. This chain links TRBV7-9 with TRBJ1-1, with D uncertain. CDR1 is SEHNR, CDR2 FQNEAQ, per germline (reference sequence). The CDR3 length is 14 residues. Between the trimmed V and J ends, which lost 1 base and 6 bases, there was a span of 12 bases. The CDR3 loop reads CASSLGGEEAEAFF. The CDR3 DNA sequence: TGTGCCAGCAGCTTAGGTGGAGAGGAGGCTGAAGCTTTCTTT.

V usage is TRBV19 and J usage is TRBJ2-3, with TRBD2 as a possible D gene (5 bases). Germline V gene sequence: CDR1 LNHDA, CDR2 SQIVND (reference sequence). V gave up 3 bases and J gave up 0 bases, with 10 bases separating them. The CDR3 runs 15 residues. The DNA of the CDR3 is TGTGCCAGTAGTATCTCAGCGGTTAGCACAGATACGCAGTATTTT. Its translation is CASSISAVSTDTQYF.

In its sample, this clone was seen once. V and J are TRBV9 and TRBJ2-7, with 14 bases that match TRBD2. V dropped 3 bases and J dropped 0; count of bases not matched to a gene: 11. The CDR3 is 19 residues long. Germline CDR1 reads SGDLS; CDR2 reads YYNGEE. CDR3 nucleotides: TGTGCCAGCAGCGCAAGCGGGACTAGCGGGGGTCACGCCTCCTACGAGCAGTACTTC. Translation gives CASSASGTSGGHASYEQYF.

The V gene is TRBV7-8, the J gene TRBJ2-7; D unclear. CDR1 and CDR2 (germline): SGHVS, FQNEAQ. V lost 0 bases and J lost 5, with 14 bases in between. The CDR3 is made up of 15 amino acids. CDR3 sequence reads: CASSLALGSANEQYV. CDR3 DNA: TGTGCCAGCAGCTTAGCGCTGGGTTCGGCTAACGAGCAGTACGTC.

J is TRBJ2-2 and V is TRBV9; D is uncertain. CDR1 is SGDLS, CDR2 YYNGEE, per germline. V shed 2 bases and J shed 2 bases, with 10 bases lying between them. CDR3 length: 15 residues. CDR3 protein: CASSVQVSNTGELFF. CDR3 sequence (DNA): TGTGCCAGCAGCGTCCAGGTTTCTAACACCGGGGAGCTGTTTTTT. Drawing the rest from reference TRBV9 and TRBJ2-2, the complete variable domain is DSGVTQTPKHLITATGQRVTLRCSPRSGDLSVYWYQQSLDQGLQFLIQYYNGEERAKGNILERFSAQQFPDLHSELNLSSLELGDSALYFCASSVQVSNTGELFFGEGSRLTVL.

This clone was seen just once. This chain uses TRBV2 with TRBJ1-3; TRBD1 aligns across 7 bases. The J segment lost 4 bases and the V segment lost 6 bases, leaving 6 bases of the junction unmatched. The CDR3 length is 14 residues. In germline, CDR1 is SNHLY, CDR2 FYNNEI. The chain's CDR3 is CASRPTGEGNTIYF. As DNA, the CDR3 is TGTGCCAGCAGACCAACAGGGGAGGGAAACACCATATATTTT.

This chain uses TRBV19 with TRBJ1-1; D is perhaps TRBD1 (6 bases). V was trimmed by 10 bases and J by 5 bases, leaving 32 bases between them. Germline values: CDR1 LNHDA, CDR2 SQIVND (reference sequence). The CDR3 is 18 amino acids. This CDR3 is CATAEGGTTLTSATEAFF. In DNA, the CDR3 is TGTGCCACCGCGGAGGGCGGGACAACACTAACGTCTGCAACTGAAGCTTTCTTT.

The rearrangement uses TRBV12-5 and TRBJ2-5, with D perhaps matching TRBD1 (5 bases). The germline V gene has CDR1 LGHNT and CDR2 FRNRAP. V gave up 5 bases and J gave up 3 bases, with 7 bases separating them. CDR3 length equals 12 residues. CDR3 residues: CASGPTEETQYF. For the CDR3, the DNA is TGTGCTAGTGGTCCGACAGAAGAGACCCAGTACTTC.

The chain joins TRBV5-6 to TRBJ1-3; D is undetermined. V shed 4 bases and J shed 1 base, with 12 bases lying between them. The V gene's germline CDR1 is SGHDT and CDR2 YYEEEE. The CDR3 runs to 15 residues. CDR3 protein: CASSPGFGSGNTIYF. The CDR3, as DNA: TGTGCCAGCAGCCCAGGTTTTGGGTCTGGAAACACCATATATTTT.

This rearrangement joins TRBV7-2 to TRBJ1-5, with D perhaps TRBD1 (5 bases). V lost 5 bases and J lost 0, with 11 bases in between. The CDR3 consists of 15 residues. Germline assignment: CDR1 SGHTA and CDR2 FQGNSA. The CDR3 loop is CASSPRVISNQPQHF. The DNA for the CDR3 is TGTGCCAGCAGCCCCAGGGTAATTAGCAATCAGCCCCAGCATTTT.

This clone has more than one count but fewer than ten. This chain uses TRBV5-1 with TRBJ1-1; TRBD1 matches 9 bases. The V and J ends lost 0 bases and 8 bases, in that order; junction bases with no gene match: 8. The CDR3 loop spans 15 amino acids. CDR1 is SGHRS, CDR2 YFSETQ, per germline. The CDR3 coding sequence is TGCGCCAGCAGCTTGGAAGGGACAGGGAATAGGGAAGCTTTCTTT. This gives the protein CASSLEGTGNREAFF.

V usage is TRBV28 and J usage is TRBJ2-5; tentative D call: TRBD1 (6 bases). From germline, CDR1 is MDHEN and CDR2 SYDVKM. V lost 4 bases to trimming and J lost 6 bases, with 18 bases between them. The CDR3 length is 15 residues. In DNA form, the CDR3 reads TGTGCCAGCAGTTCCCCCGAGACAGGAATTAAGACCCAGTACTTC. Translating it yields CASSSPETGIKTQYF.

The chain uses TRBV30 and TRBJ2-7; a weak D match, TRBD1 (5 bases). In germline, CDR1 is GTSNPN, CDR2 SVGIG (reference sequence). The V end was cut by 4 bases, the J end by 2 bases, with 9 bases between. CDR3 size: 12 residues. The CDR3 is CAWNRGPYEQYF. DNA of the CDR3: TGTGCCTGGAATAGGGGCCCCTACGAGCAGTACTTC. Variable domain in full (rest from reference TRBV30 and TRBJ2-7): SQTIHQWPATLVQPVGSPLSLECTVEGTSNPNLYWYRQAAGRGLQLLFYSVGIGQISSEVPQNLSASRPQDRQFILSSKKLLLSDSGFYLCAWNRGPYEQYFGPGTRLTVT.

This sequence joins TRBV10-3 and TRBJ2-2; 10 nucleotides align to TRBD2. The V gene end was trimmed by 3 bases and the J gene end by 6 bases; junction bases not matched to a gene: 7. CDR1 ENHRY and CDR2 SYGVKD come from the germline V gene. This CDR3 region has 16 residues. CDR3 sequence: CAISDLRAGGSGELFF. CDR3 nucleotides: TGTGCCATCAGTGATCTACGAGCGGGGGGGTCCGGGGAGCTGTTTTTT.

This chain links TRBV7-8 with TRBJ1-5; 9 positions match TRBD1. Germline CDR1 reads SGHVS; CDR2 reads FQNEAQ. The CDR3 has 16 amino acids. The trim removed 4 bases at V and 7 bases at J, leaving 11 bases unmatched. This CDR3 is CASSYKQGAIGQPQHF. The CDR3 bases are TGTGCCAGCAGCTATAAACAGGGGGCGATAGGGCAGCCCCAGCATTTT.

The V and J genes are TRBV15 and TRBJ2-5; D uncertain. Trimming shortened V by 0 bases and J by 2 bases, and 10 bases separated the two germline ends. The length of the CDR3 is 15 residues. Germline CDR1 is LNHNV and CDR2 is YYDKDF (reference sequence). CDR3 DNA sequence: TGTGCCACCAGCAGAGATCTGGGGTTTCAAGAGACCCAGTACTTC. Amino acids: CATSRDLGFQETQYF. The variable domain in full, completed from reference TRBV15 and TRBJ2-5, reads DAMVIQNPRYQVTQFGKPVTLSCSQTLNHNVMYWYQQKSSQAPKLLFHYYDKDFNNEADTPDNFQSRRPNTSFCFLDIRSPGLGDTAMYLCATSRDLGFQETQYFGPGTRLLVL.

In this sample, this clone turned up once. The J gene is TRBJ1-2, the V gene TRBV4-1; D ambiguous. V was trimmed by 0 bases and J by 5 bases, leaving 10 bases between them. Germline assignment: CDR1 MGHRA and CDR2 YSYEKL. This CDR3 region has 14 residues. Here the CDR3 reads CASSQDRNLYGYTF. CDR3 DNA: TGCGCCAGCAGCCAAGATCGGAACCTATATGGCTACACCTTC.

The J gene is TRBJ1-5, the V gene TRBV19; a weak D match, TRBD1 (6 bases). Deletions cut 3 bases from V and 7 bases from J, with 13 bases between. The CDR3 is made up of 14 amino acids. Germline V gene lookup returns CDR1 LNHDA and CDR2 SQIVND (reference sequence). In DNA, the CDR3 is TGTGCCAGTAGTATCGTAGGGGGTGGGCAGCCCCAGCATTTT. Its protein is CASSIVGGGQPQHF.

V and J are TRBV28 and TRBJ1-1; 8 bases match TRBD1. V gave up 4 bases and J gave up 4 bases; unmatched junction bases: 11. The CDR3 covers 16 residues. Germline CDR1 MDHEN, CDR2 SYDVKM. The chain's CDR3 is CASSYSGGLGVTEAFF. The CDR3 nucleotides are TGTGCCAGCAGTTATTCAGGGGGCCTCGGGGTCACTGAAGCTTTCTTT.

The chain combines TRBV6-1 with TRBJ2-2; D might be TRBD1 (6 bases). The germline CDR1 and CDR2 sequences are MNHNS and SASEGT. The CDR3 is 13 residues long. V was shortened by 5 bases and J by 6 bases, with 10 bases between the two germline ends. The CDR3 region has the DNA TGTGCCAGCAGTTCTCAGGGGCCCGGGGAGCTGTTTTTT. Protein: CASSSQGPGELFF.

V usage is TRBV4-1 and J usage is TRBJ1-3; TRBD1 might be the D (6 bases). Germline CDR1 is MGHRA and CDR2 is YSYEKL. V lost 4 bases and J 0 bases, leaving 13 bases between the germline ends. The CDR3 covers 16 residues. CDR3 nucleotides: TGCGCCAGCAGCCGGTTGGACAGTAACTCTGGAAACACCATATATTTT. This codes for CASSRLDSNSGNTIYF.

V gene TRBV6-5 combines with J gene TRBJ1-1, with 7 nucleotides matching TRBD1. Germline V gene sequence: CDR1 MNHEY, CDR2 SVGAGI. The CDR3 has 14 residues. The J segment lost 2 bases and the V segment lost 2 bases, leaving 2 bases of the junction unmatched. As DNA, the CDR3 is TGTGCCAGCAGTTACGGGACAGTTAACACTGAAGCTTTCTTT. Amino acid sequence: CASSYGTVNTEAFF.

The J gene is TRBJ1-1, the V gene TRBV19; D is unresolved. Germline V gene lookup returns CDR1 LNHDA and CDR2 SQIVND (reference sequence). The germline V and J ends were trimmed by 4 bases and 1 base, with 7 bases remaining between them. The CDR3 sequence is 13 residues long. This chain's CDR3 is CASSTTANTEAFF. The DNA for the CDR3 is TGTGCCAGTAGTACCACAGCGAACACTGAAGCTTTCTTT.